The present TCR beta chain was sequenced within a study of blood T cell repertoires in COVID-19. As for the study in general: Samples of COVID-19 (acute and convalescent) were obtained from the United States, Italy and Spain. T cells, B-cell-depleted T cells, or PBMCs supplied cDNA or gDNA.

Germline-derived CDR1 and CDR2 are MDHEN and SYDVKM. The V and J ends lost 4 bases and 1 base, in that order; junction bases with no gene match: 8. The CDR3 is 16 amino acids. In the source study's methods: The authors estimated nucleated cell counts from reference gene primer amplification. Assay used: immunoSEQ multiplex PCR; TCRdb lists only in-frame clones, some missing. The V and J calls and clone size were taken over from that table, and D and trimming were inferred from the DNA. The data contain 100,000 or so clones, around four fifths of them singletons. This TCR came from a man aged 50 to 59 with active or convalescent COVID-19. This chain joins TRBV28 and TRBJ1-2; 8 bases fit TRBD1. The sequencing input was peripheral blood. Here the CDR3 reads CASSYRQGFYNYGYTF. DNA for the CDR3: TGTGCCAGCAGTTACCGACAGGGGTTTTATAACTATGGCTACACCTTC.